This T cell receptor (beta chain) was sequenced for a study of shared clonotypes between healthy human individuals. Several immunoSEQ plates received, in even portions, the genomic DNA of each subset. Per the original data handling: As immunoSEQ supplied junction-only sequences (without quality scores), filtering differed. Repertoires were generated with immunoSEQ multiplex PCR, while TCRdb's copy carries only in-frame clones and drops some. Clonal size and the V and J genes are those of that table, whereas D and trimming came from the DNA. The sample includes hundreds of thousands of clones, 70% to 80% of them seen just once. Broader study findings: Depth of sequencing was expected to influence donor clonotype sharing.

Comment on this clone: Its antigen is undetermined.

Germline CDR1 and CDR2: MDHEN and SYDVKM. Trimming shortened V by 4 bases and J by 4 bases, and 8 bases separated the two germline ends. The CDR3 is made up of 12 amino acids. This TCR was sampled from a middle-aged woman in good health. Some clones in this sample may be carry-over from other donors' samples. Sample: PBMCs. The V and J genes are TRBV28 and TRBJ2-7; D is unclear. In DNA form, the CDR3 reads TGTGCCAGCAGTTCTCAGGCTTACGAGCAGTACTTC. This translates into CASSSQAYEQYF.